Shown below are 14 T cell receptor beta chains from a single sample sequenced in a study of T cell responses to AZD1222 COVID-19 vaccine (dated by TCRdb to the early 2020s). The time point label, as the study defines it: baseline before first vaccination. To prepare the library, the immunoSEQ multiplex PCR assay was applied. Not all clones reach the TCRdb copy of this immuneACCESS table, which keeps in-frame sequences only. Checked studies attribute under half of the gap to unresolved V genes and leave the rest unexplained. Across this sample there are roughly 110,000 clones, with approximately 86% seen only once. The ten biggest clones cover 3.5% to 4.5% of the sample. The sample in question was peripheral blood, obtained on day 0 of AZD1222 vaccination. These receptors were collected from an adult in good health.

Here the CDR3 reads CASTLASVQPQHF. The CDR3 DNA follows: TGTGCCAGCACATTGGCCAGCGTTCAGCCCCAGCATTTT. V gene TRBV28 combines with J gene TRBJ1-5, with no clear D. Germline V gives CDR1 MDHEN, CDR2 SYDVKM. The CDR3 consists of 13 residues. V was shortened by 7 bases and J by 6 bases, with 13 bases between the two germline ends.

This chain connects TRBV12-3 or TRBV12-4 to TRBJ1-2; D is possibly TRBD1 (5 bases). The CDR3 totals 13 residues. V shed 3 bases and J shed 4 bases, with 9 bases lying between them. CDR3 sequence reads: CASSFPGVYGYTF. CDR3 in DNA: TGTGCCAGCAGTTTCCCGGGGGTCTATGGCTACACCTTC.

A single count supports this clone. The chain couples TRBV10-2 to TRBJ2-1; 15 nucleotides line up with TRBD2. The junction had 1 base not matched to a gene; V was cut back by 4 bases and J by 9 bases. Germline CDR1 reads WSHSY; CDR2 reads SAAADI. The CDR3 is 14 amino acids. This chain's CDR3 is CASSGTSGRGEQFF. The CDR3 bases are TGCGCCAGCAGTGGGACTAGCGGGAGGGGTGAGCAGTTCTTC.

The chain is built from TRBV9 and TRBJ1-5, with 10 bases that match TRBD1. CDR1 is SGDLS, CDR2 YYNGEE, per germline. This CDR3 region has 14 residues. With 3 bases clipped from V and 6 bases from J, the junction kept 3 bases outside the gene matches. The CDR3 nucleotides read TGTGCCAGCAGCGCCGGACAGGGGGTTCAGCCCCAGCATTTT. This gives the protein CASSAGQGVQPQHF.

The chain recombines TRBV18 with TRBJ1-2; D is undetermined. CDR3 size: 16 residues. Looked up from germline, CDR1 is KGHSH and CDR2 is LQKENI. Trimming took off 5 bases at V and 0 bases at J, with 16 bases between the two ends. The CDR3 is CASSSNHGVSNYGYTF. The CDR3 DNA follows: TGTGCCAGCTCATCGAACCACGGGGTCTCTAACTATGGCTACACCTTC.

The chain links TRBV3-1 (or the pseudogene TRBV3-2) to TRBJ2-2; 7 nucleotides line up with TRBD2. Trimming at V came to 6 bases and at J to 6 bases, leaving 13 bases not matched to a gene. This CDR3 contains 16 residues. Germline V gene lookup returns CDR1 LGHDT and CDR2 YNNKEL (reference sequence). The CDR3 is CASSPSGPGGSGELFF. DNA of the CDR3: TGTGCCAGCAGTCCGAGTGGTCCGGGGGGATCCGGGGAGCTGTTTTTT.

V is TRBV5-8 and J is TRBJ2-7; TRBD1 is a possible D gene (6 bases). The CDR3 spans 14 residues. The germline V gene encodes CDR1 SGHTS and CDR2 YDEGEE. V lost 0 bases to trimming and J lost 5 bases, with 12 bases between them. This CDR3 reads CASSLAGRGDEQYF. The CDR3 bases are TGTGCCAGCAGCTTGGCCGGCAGGGGAGACGAGCAGTACTTC.

The chain joins TRBV6-5 to TRBJ1-1, with 8 nucleotides matching TRBD1. The CDR3 spans 14 residues. The V segment lost 6 bases and the J segment 5 bases; nucleotides outside the gene matches: 8. Germline-derived CDR1 and CDR2 are MNHEY and SVGAGI. CDR3 protein: CASSLQGAGTEAFF. CDR3 DNA sequence: TGTGCCAGCAGCCTCCAGGGGGCAGGGACTGAAGCTTTCTTT.

This sequence joins TRBV6-4 and TRBJ1-1, with 8 bases identical to TRBD1. CDR3 length: 12 residues. Germline assignment: CDR1 MRHNA and CDR2 SNTAGT. V trimming: 5 bases; J trimming: 10 bases; junction bases outside the gene matches: 6. The CDR3 sequence: CASSSPQGVAFF. In DNA form, the CDR3 reads TGTGCCAGCAGTTCCCCACAGGGGGTAGCTTTCTTT.

CDR3 amino acids: CASKSSGLNSYEQYF. The DNA of the CDR3 is TGTGCCAGTAAGTCTAGCGGACTCAACTCCTACGAGCAGTACTTC. This chain joins TRBV19 and TRBJ2-7; 7 bases are a match to TRBD2. J gave up 0 bases and V 7 bases, and 9 bases lay outside the gene matches. The germline V gene has CDR1 LNHDA and CDR2 SQIVND (reference sequence). The CDR3 totals 15 residues.

The rearrangement links TRBV18 to TRBJ2-5, with D perhaps matching TRBD2 (5 bases). V was pared by 2 bases and J by 4 bases, with 11 bases between. Germline CDR1 reads KGHSH; CDR2 reads LQKENI. The CDR3 sequence is 14 residues long. The CDR3 is CASSPNRETETQYF. In DNA form, the CDR3 reads TGTGCCAGCTCACCAAACCGGGAAACAGAGACCCAGTACTTC.

The rearrangement uses TRBV19 and TRBJ1-5, with D tentatively TRBD1 (5 bases). The CDR3 covers 12 residues. Germline V CDR1 and CDR2: LNHDA, SQIVND (reference sequence). Trimming stripped 6 bases from V and 7 bases from J, with 10 bases between. CDR3: CASRMGGQPQHF. CDR3 nucleotide sequence: TGTGCCAGTAGGATGGGGGGACAGCCCCAGCATTTT.

V usage is TRBV9 and J usage is TRBJ2-3, with 8 bases that match TRBD2. J gave up 7 bases and V 1 base, and 8 bases lay outside the gene matches. The CDR3 spans 15 residues. Germline lookup yields CDR1 SGDLS and CDR2 YYNGEE. The DNA of the CDR3 is TGTGCCAGCAGCGTAAAAAGCGGGGGAAGGAATACGCAGTATTTT. Residues: CASSVKSGGRNTQYF.

This clone was detected a few times. V gene TRBV14 combines with J gene TRBJ1-1; D may be TRBD1 (5 bases). There are 15 residues in the CDR3. From germline, CDR1 is SGHDN and CDR2 FVKESK. Between the trimmed V and J ends, which lost 1 base and 0 bases, there was a span of 9 bases. The CDR3 nucleotides are TGTGCCAGCAGCCAAGCCGGGGCTTTGAACACTGAAGCTTTCTTT. Protein product: CASSQAGALNTEAFF.